This T cell receptor (beta chain) was sequenced in a study of persistence of HIV-infected CD4 T cells. Study overall: Isolated cells were CMV- and HIV-1 Gag-responding CD4+ T cells. General study findings and limits: TCRbeta richness was lower in CMV- and Gag-responding cells than in anti-CD3/anti-CD28-responding cells. The rare CMV-responding cells with HIV-1 proviruses were not separately TCR-sequenced.

For this clone: The antigen remains unidentified.

Trimming took off 8 bases at V and 4 bases at J, with 11 bases between the two ends. The CDR3 has 13 amino acids. Germline V gene lookup returns CDR1 MNHEY and CDR2 SVGAGI. An overlapping HIV-1 Gag peptide pool stimulated these cells at roughly 0.97 ug/peptide/mL. Memory cells lacking CD40L and CD69 with high CD45RO were sorted. CD8-depleted PBMCs were stimulated less than 20 hours with anti-CD28/CD49d costimulation, CD40-blocking antibody and enfuvirtide. Sequencing used immunoSEQ version 4 in survey mode. The method was immunoSEQ multiplex PCR; TCRdb's version includes in-frame clones alone and lacks a portion of them. The sample gives roughly 32,000 clones, approximately 80% of which show up once; 15% to 20% is in the top ten.

The source was CD4+ T cells sorted from PBMCs after roughly 20-hour stimulation, collected from a patient who received antiretroviral therapy. The chain combines TRBV6-5 with TRBJ2-2, with D hard to call. This TCR was recovered from an adult woman with HIV who was CMV-seropositive. The CDR3 region is CASVPSVTGELFF. As DNA, the CDR3 is TGTGCCAGCGTCCCTTCGGTCACCGGGGAGCTGTTTTTT.